This T cell receptor (beta chain) came from a study of control samples from healthy donors and cancer patients. The V gene's germline CDR1 is LNHNV and CDR2 YYDKDF (reference sequence). V gave up 3 bases and J gave up 1 base, with 12 bases separating them. The length of the CDR3 is 15 residues. Profiling relied on immunoSEQ multiplex PCR, and the TCRdb table lists in-frame clones only, not all of them. The table records some 250,000 clones, roughly four fifths of them present only once. Sequencing was done on a sample of PBMCs. This TCR came from an older woman with lung cancer. The rearrangement uses TRBV15 and TRBJ2-5; D possibly uses TRBD1 or TRBD2 (5 bases each). The DNA of the CDR3 is TGTGCCACCAGCAGCGGACCCGGGGCCCAAGAGACCCAGTACTTC. Amino acids: CATSSGPGAQETQYF.